This T cell receptor beta chain was sequenced for a study of monozygotic twins with cystic fibrosis. TCRdb's table, derived via immunoSEQ multiplex PCR, lists solely in-frame clones and lacks some. Of approximately 28,000 clones in the sample, just under 85% were seen once. Sequencing input: blood. This clonotype was sampled from a girl aged 2 to 9 with cystic fibrosis.

The CDR3 sequence: CASAEGAGDYNEQFF. For the CDR3, the DNA is TGTGCCAGCGCCGAGGGGGCGGGAGACTACAATGAGCAGTTCTTC. This rearrangement joins TRBV11-2 to TRBJ2-1, with D perhaps TRBD1 or TRBD2 (7 bases each). With 8 bases removed from V and 3 bases from J, the gap between germline ends came to 17 bases. The CDR3 sequence is 15 residues long. Germline V gene data show CDR1 as SGHAT and CDR2 as FQNNGV.